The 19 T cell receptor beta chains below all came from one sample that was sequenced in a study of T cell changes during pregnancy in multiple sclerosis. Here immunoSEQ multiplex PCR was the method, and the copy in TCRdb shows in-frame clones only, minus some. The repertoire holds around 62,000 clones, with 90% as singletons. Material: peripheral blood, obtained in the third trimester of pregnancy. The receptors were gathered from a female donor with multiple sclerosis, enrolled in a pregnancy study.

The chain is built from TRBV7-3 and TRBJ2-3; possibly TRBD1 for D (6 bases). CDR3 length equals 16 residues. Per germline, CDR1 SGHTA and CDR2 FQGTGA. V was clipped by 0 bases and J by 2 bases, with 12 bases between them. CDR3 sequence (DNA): TGTGCCAGCAGCTTAACAAGCCAGGGGAACACAGATACGCAGTATTTT. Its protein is CASSLTSQGNTDTQYF.

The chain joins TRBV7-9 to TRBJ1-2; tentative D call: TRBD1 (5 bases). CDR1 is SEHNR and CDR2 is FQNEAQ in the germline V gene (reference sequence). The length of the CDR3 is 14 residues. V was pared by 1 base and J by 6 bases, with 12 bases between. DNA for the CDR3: TGTGCCAGCAGCTTAGGTTTAGGGGAACATGGCTACACCTTC. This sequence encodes CASSLGLGEHGYTF.

This chain's CDR3 is CASSLTPEEQFF. The DNA of the CDR3 is TGTGCCAGCAGCTTAACTCCGGAGGAGCAGTTCTTC. The V and J genes are TRBV7-3 and TRBJ2-1; D is unresolved. Germline CDR1 is SGHTA and CDR2 is FQGTGA. This CDR3 is built from 12 residues. V lost 0 bases to trimming and J lost 10 bases, with 7 bases between them.

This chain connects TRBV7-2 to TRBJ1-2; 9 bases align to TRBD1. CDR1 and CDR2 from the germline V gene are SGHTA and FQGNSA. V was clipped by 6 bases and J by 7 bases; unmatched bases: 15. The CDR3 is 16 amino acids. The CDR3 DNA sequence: TGTGCCAGCAGGACCGGGACAGGGCCTCTCTCAGGTGGCTACACCTTC. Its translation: CASRTGTGPLSGGYTF.

CDR3 loop: CASSLAEGETQYF. DNA of the CDR3: TGTGCCAGCAGTTTAGCGGAGGGGGAGACCCAGTACTTC. V gene TRBV28 combines with J gene TRBJ2-5, with TRBD2 as a possible D gene (6 bases). CDR3 length: 13 amino acids. Looked up from germline, CDR1 is MDHEN and CDR2 is SYDVKM. V was shortened by 2 bases and J by 5 bases, with 9 bases between the two germline ends.

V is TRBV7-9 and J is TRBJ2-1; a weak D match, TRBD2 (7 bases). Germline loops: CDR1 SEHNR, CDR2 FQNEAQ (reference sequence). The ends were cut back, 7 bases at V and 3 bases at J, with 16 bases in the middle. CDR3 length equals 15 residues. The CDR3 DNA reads TGTGCCAGCATGGAGTGGGGGGGCCTCTACAATGAGCAGTTCTTC. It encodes CASMEWGGLYNEQFF.

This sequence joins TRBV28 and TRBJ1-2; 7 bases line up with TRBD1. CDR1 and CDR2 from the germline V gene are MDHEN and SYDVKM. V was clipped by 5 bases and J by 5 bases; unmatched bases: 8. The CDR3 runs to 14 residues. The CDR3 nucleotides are TGTGCCAGCAGTCTACCGACAGGGCGATATGGCTACACCTTC. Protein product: CASSLPTGRYGYTF.

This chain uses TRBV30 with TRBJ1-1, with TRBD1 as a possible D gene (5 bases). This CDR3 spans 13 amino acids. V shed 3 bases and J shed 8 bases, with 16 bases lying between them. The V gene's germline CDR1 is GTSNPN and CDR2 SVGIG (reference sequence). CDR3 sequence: CAWRTSGKREAFF. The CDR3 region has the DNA TGTGCCTGGAGGACATCAGGGAAAAGAGAAGCTTTCTTT.

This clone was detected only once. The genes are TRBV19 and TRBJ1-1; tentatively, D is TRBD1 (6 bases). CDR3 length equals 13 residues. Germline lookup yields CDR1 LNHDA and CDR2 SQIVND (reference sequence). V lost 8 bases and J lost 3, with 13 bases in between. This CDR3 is CASDPGDDTEAFF. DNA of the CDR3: TGTGCCAGTGACCCAGGGGATGACACTGAAGCTTTCTTT.

CDR3 protein: CASSLGQGGTNEKLFF. The DNA of the CDR3 is TGTGCCAGCAGCTTAGGACAGGGGGGGACTAATGAAAAACTGTTTTTT. The chain joins TRBV7-9 to TRBJ1-4, with 9 bases fitting TRBD1. Germline CDR1 is SEHNR and CDR2 is FQNEAQ (reference sequence). Trimming took 1 base from V and 2 from J; bases not matched to a gene: 2. The CDR3 loop spans 16 amino acids.

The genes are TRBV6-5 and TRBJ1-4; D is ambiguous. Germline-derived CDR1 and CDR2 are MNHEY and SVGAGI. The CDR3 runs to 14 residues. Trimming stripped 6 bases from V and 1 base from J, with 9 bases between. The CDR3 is CASRIGVTNEKLFF. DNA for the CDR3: TGTGCCAGCAGGATCGGGGTAACTAATGAAAAACTGTTTTTT.

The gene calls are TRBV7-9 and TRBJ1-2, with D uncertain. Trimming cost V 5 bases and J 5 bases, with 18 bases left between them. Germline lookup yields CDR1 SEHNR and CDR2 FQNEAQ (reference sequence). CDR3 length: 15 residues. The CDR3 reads CASSPEGYPWYGYTF. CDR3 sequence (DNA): TGTGCCAGCAGCCCGGAGGGCTATCCTTGGTATGGCTACACCTTC.

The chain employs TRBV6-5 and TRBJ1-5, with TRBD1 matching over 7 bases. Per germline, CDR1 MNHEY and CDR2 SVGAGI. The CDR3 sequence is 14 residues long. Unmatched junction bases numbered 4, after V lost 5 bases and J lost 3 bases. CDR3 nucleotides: TGTGCCAGCAGTCACAGGGGAGTCAATCAGCCCCAGCATTTT. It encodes CASSHRGVNQPQHF.

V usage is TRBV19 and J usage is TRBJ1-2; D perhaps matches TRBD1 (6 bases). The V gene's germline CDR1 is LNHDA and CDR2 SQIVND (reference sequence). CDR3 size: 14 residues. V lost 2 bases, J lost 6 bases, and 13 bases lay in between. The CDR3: CASSISYRDNGYTF. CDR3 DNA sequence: TGTGCCAGTAGTATAAGTTACAGGGATAATGGCTACACCTTC. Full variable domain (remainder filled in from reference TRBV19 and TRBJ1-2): DGGITQSPKYLFRKEGQNVTLSCEQNLNHDAMYWYRQDPGQGLRLIYYSQIVNDFQKGDIAEGYSVSREKKESFPLTVTSAQKNPTAFYLCASSISYRDNGYTFGSGTRLTVV.

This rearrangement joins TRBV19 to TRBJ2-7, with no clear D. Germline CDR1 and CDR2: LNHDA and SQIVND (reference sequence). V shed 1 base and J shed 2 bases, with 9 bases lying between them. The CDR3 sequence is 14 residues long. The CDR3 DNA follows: TGTGCCAGTAGTATAGGGCAGACTCCCTACGAGCAGTACTTC. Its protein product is CASSIGQTPYEQYF.

Here the CDR3 reads CASSFGNSYEQYF. CDR3 nucleotides: TGCGCCAGCAGCTTTGGCAACTCCTACGAGCAGTACTTC. V is TRBV5-1 and J is TRBJ2-7, with unresolved D. Germline V gene lookup returns CDR1 SGHRS and CDR2 YFSETQ. V was pared by 2 bases and J by 0 bases, with 6 bases between. CDR3 length: 13 amino acids.

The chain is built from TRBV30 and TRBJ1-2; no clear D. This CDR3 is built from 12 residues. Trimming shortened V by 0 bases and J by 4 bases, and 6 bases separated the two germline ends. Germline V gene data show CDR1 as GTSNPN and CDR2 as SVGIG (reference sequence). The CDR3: CAWSVYGYGYTF. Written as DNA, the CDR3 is TGTGCCTGGAGTGTATACGGCTATGGCTACACCTTC.

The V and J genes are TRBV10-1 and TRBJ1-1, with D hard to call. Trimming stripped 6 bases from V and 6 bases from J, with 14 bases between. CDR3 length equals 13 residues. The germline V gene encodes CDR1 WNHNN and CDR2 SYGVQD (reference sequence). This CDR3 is CASRAGKVAEAFF. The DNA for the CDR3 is TGCGCCAGCAGGGCGGGCAAGGTCGCTGAAGCTTTCTTT.

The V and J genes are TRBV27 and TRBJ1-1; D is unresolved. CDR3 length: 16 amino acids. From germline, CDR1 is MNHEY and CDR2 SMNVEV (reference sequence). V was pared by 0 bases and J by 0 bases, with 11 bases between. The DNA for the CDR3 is TGTGCCAGCAGTTTATCGATCGGGGTCATGAACACTGAAGCTTTCTTT. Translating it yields CASSLSIGVMNTEAFF.